What follows are 20 T cell receptor beta chains derived from one specimen sequenced in a study of shared clonotypes between healthy human individuals. Libraries were prepared by immunoSEQ multiplex PCR; TCRdb keeps only in-frame clonotypes and omits some of them. The sample includes about 510,000 clones, roughly 78% seen only once; the top ten take about an eighth. The source material was PBMCs. These receptors were taken from a woman aged 35 to 49 in good health. Some clones in this sample may be carry-over from other donors' samples.

The rearrangement joins TRBV18 to TRBJ2-1; 8 bases map to TRBD2. Trimming cost V 3 bases and J 9 bases; bases outside gene matches: 16. Germline loops: CDR1 KGHSH, CDR2 LQKENI. The CDR3 is made up of 17 amino acids. CDR3 in amino acids: CASSPAQAGVTSAEQFF. As DNA, the CDR3 is TGTGCCAGCTCACCTGCGCAAGCGGGGGTTACTAGCGCTGAGCAGTTCTTC.

The chain links TRBV13 to TRBJ2-1; the match to TRBD2 covers 9 bases. This CDR3 comprises 14 residues. The junction had 6 bases not matched to a gene; V was cut back by 5 bases and J by 7 bases. Germline CDR1 reads PRHDT; CDR2 reads FYEKMQ (reference sequence). CDR3 loop: CASSPAGGPNEQFF. CDR3 DNA sequence: TGTGCCAGCAGCCCCGCGGGAGGGCCTAATGAGCAGTTCTTC.

As for this clone: Other nucleotide sequences in the sample specify the same CDR3. This rearrangement joins TRBV29-1 to TRBJ2-2; the match to TRBD1 covers 10 bases. The junction had 4 bases not matched to a gene; V was cut back by 4 bases and J by 5 bases. The V gene's germline CDR1 is SQVTM and CDR2 ANQGSEA. The CDR3 contains 14 residues. CDR3 nucleotides: TGCAGCGTTGGACAGGGGGCGGGGACCGGGGAGCTGTTTTTT. Its protein product is CSVGQGAGTGELFF.

CDR3 sequence reads: CASSQGTGELFF. In DNA, the CDR3 is TGTGCCAGCAGCCAGGGGACCGGGGAGCTGTTTTTT. The chain employs TRBV7-2 and TRBJ2-2, with D tentatively TRBD1 (6 bases). V dropped 5 bases and J dropped 5 bases, with 6 bases sitting between them. The V gene's germline CDR1 is SGHTA and CDR2 FQGNSA. CDR3 length: 12 amino acids. The full variable domain, rest sourced from reference TRBV7-2 and TRBJ2-2, is GAGVSQSPSNKVTEKGKDVELRCDPISGHTALYWYRQSLGQGLEFLIYFQGNSAPDKSGLPSDRFSAERTGGSVSTLTIQRTQQEDSAVYLCASSQGTGELFFGEGSRLTVL.

Worth noting for this clone: The sample holds other DNA sequences that translate to the same CDR3. The rearrangement uses TRBV28 and TRBJ2-6; D possibly corresponds to TRBD2 (6 bases). Germline loops: CDR1 MDHEN, CDR2 SYDVKM. CDR3 length equals 15 residues. V was pared by 2 bases and J by 4 bases, with 9 bases between. CDR3 DNA: TGTGCCAGCAGTTTAGCGGGGTCCGGGGCCAACGTCCTGACTTTC. Protein: CASSLAGSGANVLTF.

The chain recombines TRBV6-1 with TRBJ2-2; D is unclear. V lost 7 bases and J 4 bases, leaving 7 bases between the germline ends. CDR1 and CDR2 (germline): MNHNS, SASEGT. This CDR3 has 12 residues. The CDR3 DNA sequence: TGTGCCAGCACCCTTCGCACCGGGGAGCTGTTTTTT. Translated, it gives CASTLRTGELFF.

Details on this clone: The junction departs from germline at one end; a sequencing error may be responsible. The chain couples TRBV6-5 to TRBJ2-6; D perhaps matches TRBD1 (7 bases). Germline CDR1 is MNHEY and CDR2 is SVGAGI. This CDR3 has 15 residues. CDR3 region: CASSEQGTGANILTF. The CDR3 region has the DNA TGTGCCAGCAGCGAACAGGGGACTGGGGCCAACATCCTGACTTTC.

J is TRBJ1-3 and V is TRBV19; D is perhaps TRBD1 (5 bases). V lost 6 bases and J 0 bases, leaving 15 bases between the germline ends. The CDR3 spans 16 residues. Germline V gene lookup returns CDR1 LNHDA and CDR2 SQIVND (reference sequence). The CDR3 protein is CASRTDTSSSGNTIYF. In DNA, the CDR3 is TGTGCCAGTAGAACGGACACCTCGAGCTCTGGAAACACCATATATTTT.

This clone was detected only once. The chain uses TRBV10-3 and TRBJ1-2, with D tentatively TRBD1 (5 bases). Germline CDR1 reads ENHRY; CDR2 reads SYGVKD. This CDR3 spans 13 amino acids. Trimming left V 4 bases short and J 8 bases short, with 14 bases between. This chain's CDR3 is CAISVGQGGGYTF. The CDR3 DNA follows: TGTGCCATCAGTGTAGGGCAGGGCGGCGGCTACACCTTC.

The chain carries TRBV19 and TRBJ1-1; TRBD1 agrees at 9 bases. Germline V CDR1 and CDR2: LNHDA, SQIVND (reference sequence). After removal of 3 bases from V and 6 bases from J, the junction contained 5 bases not matched to a gene. This CDR3 has 14 residues. The CDR3 loop reads CASSITGGLAEAFF. The CDR3 region has the DNA TGTGCCAGTAGTATCACAGGGGGCCTTGCTGAAGCTTTCTTT.

The chain's CDR3 is CASSPRLGGKADYNEQFF. The CDR3 nucleotides read TGTGCCAGCTCACCACGGTTGGGCGGGAAGGCCGACTACAATGAGCAGTTCTTC. The rearrangement joins TRBV18 to TRBJ2-1; perhaps TRBD2 as D (6 bases). Trimming removed 1 base from V and 3 bases from J, with 19 bases in between. In germline, CDR1 is KGHSH, CDR2 LQKENI. The length of the CDR3 is 18 residues.

The chain links TRBV27 to TRBJ2-2; 8 bases are a match to TRBD1. The V and J ends lost 6 bases and 1 base, in that order; junction bases with no gene match: 7. In germline, CDR1 is MNHEY, CDR2 SMNVEV (reference sequence). The CDR3 has 16 residues. The CDR3 DNA is TGTGCCAGCAGCGGCCGGACAGGGAGGAACACCGGGGAGCTGTTTTTT. Translation gives CASSGRTGRNTGELFF.

The chain has TRBV11-2 and TRBJ2-7, with TRBD1 matching over 10 bases. V lost 3 bases and J lost 3; bases outside the gene matches: 8. The V gene's germline CDR1 is SGHAT and CDR2 FQNNGV. CDR3 length: 16 amino acids. The CDR3 coding sequence is TGTGCCAGCAGCTTTGTTTCTGGGACAGGGGTCTACGAGCAGTACTTC. This encodes CASSFVSGTGVYEQYF. Full variable domain (missing parts from reference TRBV11-2 and TRBJ2-7): EAGVAQSPRYKIIEKRQSVAFWCNPISGHATLYWYQQILGQGPKLLIQFQNNGVVDDSQLPKDRFSAERLKGVDSTLKIQPAKLEDSAVYLCASSFVSGTGVYEQYFGPGTRLTVT.

The genes are TRBV4-2 and TRBJ2-5; 10 nucleotides agree with TRBD2. The J call may be in error: the DNA end matches TRBJ2-7 better. CDR1 and CDR2 from the germline V gene are LGHNA and YNFKEQ. This CDR3 contains 15 residues. CDR3 region: CASSQQAGGPNEQYF. The CDR3 DNA reads TGTGCCAGCAGCCAACAAGCGGGAGGGCCGAACGAGCAGTACTTC.

This rearrangement joins TRBV13 to TRBJ2-2; weak D call: TRBD1 (7 bases). The CDR3 spans 17 residues. V was clipped by 2 bases and J by 3 bases, with 16 bases between them. Germline CDR1 PRHDT, CDR2 FYEKMQ (reference sequence). CDR3 amino acids: CASSLRRGRGDTGELFF. The CDR3 nucleotides are TGTGCCAGCAGCTTACGGAGGGGGCGTGGAGACACCGGGGAGCTGTTTTTT.

V gene TRBV11-2 combines with J gene TRBJ2-1; TRBD2 matches 10 bases. V dropped 5 bases and J dropped 3; count of bases not matched to a gene: 4. The CDR3 loop spans 15 amino acids. Germline CDR1 and CDR2: SGHAT and FQNNGV. The CDR3 region is CASSPLAGVYNEQFF. CDR3 coding DNA: TGTGCCAGCAGCCCCCTAGCGGGAGTCTACAATGAGCAGTTCTTC.

CDR3 in amino acids: CASTYSASYEQYF. The DNA of the CDR3 is TGTGCCAGCACTTACAGCGCGTCCTACGAGCAGTACTTC. The chain couples TRBV6-1 to TRBJ2-7; no reliable D call. This CDR3 contains 13 residues. V was shortened by 7 bases and J by 1 base, with 11 bases between the two germline ends. Germline V gene data show CDR1 as MNHNS and CDR2 as SASEGT.

This chain connects TRBV5-1 to TRBJ2-7; D may be TRBD2 (5 bases). With 2 bases removed from V and 6 bases from J, the gap between germline ends came to 9 bases. CDR3 length equals 12 residues. Germline values: CDR1 SGHRS, CDR2 YFSETQ. CDR3 sequence reads: CASSLEAGEQYF. For the CDR3, the DNA is TGCGCCAGCAGCTTAGAGGCGGGCGAGCAGTACTTC.

The chain couples TRBV4-2 to TRBJ1-5, with a possible D match to TRBD1 (6 bases). The germline gives CDR1 LGHNA, CDR2 YNFKEQ. The CDR3 is made up of 16 amino acids. V was clipped by 4 bases and J by 12 bases, with 25 bases between them. The CDR3 DNA sequence: TGTGCCAGCAGCCGAGGGGGAGGATCTATGGTCAGGGGCCAGCATTTT. Its translation is CASSRGGGSMVRGQHF.

The chain recombines TRBV6-1 with TRBJ2-7; D ambiguous. Germline CDR1 reads MNHNS; CDR2 reads SASEGT. V dropped 7 bases and J dropped 1 base, with 8 bases sitting between them. This CDR3 is built from 12 residues. CDR3 coding DNA: TGTGCCAGCAAGGCGGAATCCTACGAGCAGTACTTC. Translation: CASKAESYEQYF.